This entry concerns a single T cell receptor (beta chain). Its antigen remains unidentified. Measured with immunoSEQ multiplex PCR; TCRdb has only the in-frame clones, and not every one. Of under 2,000,000 clones in the sample, about 95% were seen once. V lost 7 bases, J lost 10 bases, and 14 bases lay in between. The CDR3 covers 13 residues. Per the germline V gene, CDR1 is MNHEY and CDR2 is SVGAGI. Positively selected for CCR7, the CD45RO-negative cells used as naive CD8 cells excluded terminally differentiated effector memory CD45RA+ cells. Adults of Caucasian background living in Nashville, Tennessee made up all donors. The sample comes from a study of shared clonotypes between healthy human individuals. The study's findings and limits: Clonotypes not shared had lower generation probabilities than those common to all four donors. Larger estimated richness was generally seen in naive subsets than in memory subsets. Shared across a few donors were roughly 5% of the naive CD4 clonotypes.

The rearrangement uses TRBV6-5 and TRBJ1-6; possible D gene TRBD1, 6 bases. The sample consisted of naive CD8+ T cells sorted from blood. The sequence was collected from a man between 18 and 35 years old in good health. The CDR3, as DNA: TGTGCCAGCAATACAGGGTCTGGGTCACCCCTCCACTTT. This codes for CASNTGSGSPLHF.